One and the same sample provided the 16 T cell receptor beta chains below, sequenced in a study of memory CD4+ T cells and cytomegalovirus serostatus. This table comes from immunoSEQ multiplex PCR, and its TCRdb copy is limited to in-frame clones, with some not included. The sample consists of about 54,000 clones, about 80% of them appearing once. The sort gate was single viable CD3+CD4+CD8-CD45RO+ cells for memory CD4+ T cells. Sequencing was carried out using memory CD4+ T cells from blood. Receptor source: an adult in good health and CMV-seronegative.

This clone was seen more than once but under ten times. The chain employs TRBV7-9 and TRBJ2-7, with 9 bases fitting TRBD1. Germline assignment: CDR1 SEHNR and CDR2 FQNEAQ (reference sequence). The V and J ends lost 5 bases and 6 bases, in that order; junction bases with no gene match: 11. The length of the CDR3 is 15 residues. The CDR3 protein is CASSLGQGNAVEQYF. CDR3 bases: TGTGCCAGCAGCCTGGGACAGGGAAACGCGGTCGAGCAGTACTTC.

The chain couples TRBV21-1 to TRBJ1-5; TRBD1 was called by the table and not checked on the DNA. TRBV21-1 is a listed pseudogene. This CDR3 has 15 residues. CDR3 amino acids: CAGGQRQGVTEPQHF. The CDR3 DNA reads as TGTGCCGGAGGGCAGAGGCAGGGGGTTACGGAGCCCCAGCATTTT.

This chain uses TRBV5-1 with TRBJ1-1; D perhaps matches TRBD1 (6 bases). Deletions cut 1 base from V and 2 bases from J, with 9 bases between. The CDR3 consists of 14 residues. Germline CDR1 SGHRS, CDR2 YFSETQ. The CDR3 nucleotides are TGCGCCAGCAGCTTGACAGGGCTAAACACTGAAGCTTTCTTT. It codes for CASSLTGLNTEAFF.

This chain joins TRBV10-1 and TRBJ1-1, with 8 bases aligning to TRBD1. The trim removed 6 bases at V and 4 bases at J, leaving 4 bases unmatched. The CDR3 loop spans 13 amino acids. The germline CDR1 and CDR2 sequences are WNHNN and SYGVQD (reference sequence). CDR3 nucleotide sequence: TGCGCCAGCAGAACAGGGGGGGGCACTGAAGCTTTCTTT. Its translation: CASRTGGGTEAFF.

This rearrangement joins TRBV15 to TRBJ2-7; D not resolved. The ends were cut back, 3 bases at V and 2 bases at J, with 8 bases in the middle. The CDR3 sequence is 13 residues long. CDR1 and CDR2 (germline): LNHNV, YYDKDF (reference sequence). CDR3 in DNA: TGTGCCACCAGCAGGGGCACCACCTACGAGCAGTACTTC. It encodes CATSRGTTYEQYF. Combining the CDR3 with reference TRBV15 and TRBJ2-7 gives the whole variable domain DAMVIQNPRYQVTQFGKPVTLSCSQTLNHNVMYWYQQKSSQAPKLLFHYYDKDFNNEADTPDNFQSRRPNTSFCFLDIRSPGLGDTAMYLCATSRGTTYEQYFGPGTRLTVT.

The chain employs TRBV7-3 and TRBJ2-2, with TRBD1 as a possible D gene (6 bases). Per the germline V gene, CDR1 is SGHTA and CDR2 is FQGTGA. The CDR3 runs 17 residues. The germline V and J ends were trimmed by 2 bases and 1 base, with 14 bases remaining between them. CDR3 sequence (DNA): TGTGCCAGCAGCTTAGGCAGGGGCCGCAGGAACACCGGGGAGCTGTTTTTT. Protein: CASSLGRGRRNTGELFF. Together with reference TRBV7-3 and TRBJ2-2, the CDR3 gives the full variable domain: GAGVSQTPSNKVTEKGKYVELRCDPISGHTALYWYRQSLGQGPEFLIYFQGTGAADDSGLPNDRFFAVRPEGSVSTLKIQRTERGDSAVYLCASSLGRGRRNTGELFFGEGSRLTVL.

The chain has TRBV19 and TRBJ1-2; D is uncertain. CDR3 length: 13 amino acids. V lost 3 bases to trimming and J lost 6 bases, with 11 bases between them. Germline V CDR1 and CDR2: LNHDA, SQIVND (reference sequence). This chain's CDR3 is CASSMDARDGYTF. CDR3 nucleotides: TGTGCCAGTAGTATGGACGCACGAGATGGCTACACCTTC.

The chain is built from TRBV18 and TRBJ1-2; a possible D gene is TRBD1 (6 bases). The CDR3 consists of 14 residues. Trimming left V 3 bases short and J 7 bases short, with 15 bases between. CDR1 and CDR2 from the germline V gene are KGHSH and LQKENI. The CDR3 region has the DNA TGTGCCAGCTCACCGTTTCAGGGGACGAGTGGCTACACCTTC. It specifies CASSPFQGTSGYTF.

The rearrangement uses TRBV28 and TRBJ1-5; no firm D call. There are 13 residues in the CDR3. The V gene's germline CDR1 is MDHEN and CDR2 SYDVKM. V lost 6 bases and J lost 9, with 15 bases in between. Written as DNA, the CDR3 is TGTGCCAGCAGGGCCGGAGGGCAGGTGCCCCAGCATTTT. Translation: CASRAGGQVPQHF.

The genes are TRBV5-6 and TRBJ1-6; 7 bases are shared with TRBD1. The ends lost 3 bases at V and 9 bases at J; junction bases unmatched: 9. The CDR3 extends over 15 amino acids. Germline CDR1 and CDR2: SGHDT and YYEEEE. In DNA, the CDR3 is TGTGCCAGCAGCTCACAGGGGATTCAGGTTTCACCCCTCCACTTT. This sequence encodes CASSSQGIQVSPLHF.

The J gene is TRBJ2-6, the V gene TRBV27; D might be TRBD1 or TRBD2, each matching 6 bases. The CDR3 is 16 residues long. Trimming cost V 3 bases and J 2 bases, with 11 bases left between them. CDR1 and CDR2 from the germline V gene are MNHEY and SMNVEV (reference sequence). The CDR3 nucleotides are TGTGCCAGCAGTTTTATCGGGGGCGCTGGGGCCAACGTCCTGACTTTC. Residues: CASSFIGGAGANVLTF.

The chain joins TRBV2 to TRBJ1-5; D might be TRBD1 (6 bases). The CDR3 consists of 15 residues. V was cut by 5 bases and J by 0 bases, with 11 bases left in between. CDR1 is SNHLY and CDR2 is FYNNEI in the germline V gene. In nucleotides, the CDR3 is TGTGCCAGCAGTCCCGGGACAAATAGCAATCAGCCCCAGCATTTT. Its translation: CASSPGTNSNQPQHF.

The chain carries TRBV11-2 and TRBJ2-7; a possible D gene is TRBD2 (5 bases). This CDR3 spans 11 amino acids. Germline CDR1 and CDR2: SGHAT and FQNNGV. With 4 bases removed from V and 7 bases from J, the gap between germline ends came to 8 bases. The CDR3: CASSSEREQYF. CDR3 DNA: TGTGCCAGCAGCTCCGAGCGGGAGCAGTACTTC.

The CDR3 is CASSPNWLAGRGPGELFF. The CDR3, as DNA: TGTGCCAGCAGCCCGAACTGGCTAGCTGGTCGGGGTCCCGGGGAGCTGTTTTTT. The chain recombines TRBV11-2 with TRBJ2-2, with D perhaps TRBD2 (5 bases). This CDR3 region has 18 residues. Germline CDR1 reads SGHAT; CDR2 reads FQNNGV. V lost 5 bases and J lost 6, with 25 bases in between.

The chain employs TRBV6-5 and TRBJ2-2; D may be TRBD1 or TRBD2 (5 bases each). Germline CDR1 is MNHEY and CDR2 is SVGAGI. CDR3 size: 15 residues. V lost 3 bases and J lost 4, with 12 bases in between. The CDR3: CASSYGGEITGELFF. For the CDR3, the DNA is TGTGCCAGCAGTTATGGGGGAGAGATCACCGGGGAGCTGTTTTTT.

The gene calls are TRBV5-4 and TRBJ2-3, with 9 nucleotides matching TRBD1. V shed 4 bases, J shed 2 bases, and the junction held 11 bases outside the gene matches. The germline V gene encodes CDR1 SGHNT and CDR2 YYREEE (reference sequence). The CDR3 sequence is 17 residues long. This chain's CDR3 is CASSRTGGAWNTDTQYF. The DNA for the CDR3 is TGTGCCAGCAGCCGAACAGGGGGCGCGTGGAACACAGATACGCAGTATTTT.